This T cell receptor beta chain was documented in a study of neurological immune-mediated disorders. General study points: Multiple sclerosis was found to have the least TCR clonal expansion, below healthy controls, and HTLV-1-associated myelopathy the most. Phylogenetic grouping assigned the repertoires of 18 of 34 multiple sclerosis patients to one related-CDR3 cluster, which constitutes a possible signature.

By 5'RACE with 10-nucleotide random UMIs, the cDNA was made. The yield of each sequencing run was over 200 million TCR-beta sequences from 15-18 subjects. MiXCR was run by TCRdb on the 5' RACE reads, yielding one entry per CDR3 protein. The profile shows 66,000 or so distinct CDR3 sequences, 5.2% of them singletons. Of note for this clonotype: The antigen remains unidentified. At one end, the junction sequence differs from germline, possibly due to a read error.

The CDR3 length is 14 residues. The clonotype was recovered from a woman younger than 45 with multiple sclerosis. The rearrangement links TRBV12-3 or TRBV12-4 to TRBJ1-6; 7 bases map to TRBD1. Sequencing used PBMCs. The CDR3 protein is CANSRQGANSPLHF. In DNA form, the CDR3 reads TGTGCCAACAGTCGACAGGGAGCTAATTCACCCCTCCACTTT.